The present TCR beta chain was sequenced within a study of cytomegalovirus exposure and HLA in healthy donors. It was with 60 Vbeta and 13 Jbeta primers that the PCR ran. Clones were sequenced by immunoSEQ multiplex PCR, and TCRdb holds only the in-frame ones, with some missing. The data hold about 150,000 clones, with over 75% observed a single time. The CDR3 is 13 residues long. Trimming pared 0 bases from V and 16 bases from J, leaving 14 bases between. Germline V gene data show CDR1 as SGHNT and CDR2 as YYREEE (reference sequence). General study points: Later analysis revealed greater clonal expansion in HLA-associated TCR beta chains than in equally common others. No immune exposure information besides CMV serostatus was available. TCR beta sequences reportedly predicted most subjects' HLA-A and HLA-B alleles accurately.

Notes on this clone: Antigen specificity is unknown.

Sequenced: PBMCs. This receptor was taken from a middle-aged man in good health and CMV-seronegative. V gene TRBV5-4 combines with J gene TRBJ1-6; perhaps TRBD1 as D (5 bases). CDR3 in amino acids: CASSLVGARSLHF. Written as DNA, the CDR3 is TGTGCCAGCAGCTTGGTAGGGGCCCGATCTCTCCACTTT.